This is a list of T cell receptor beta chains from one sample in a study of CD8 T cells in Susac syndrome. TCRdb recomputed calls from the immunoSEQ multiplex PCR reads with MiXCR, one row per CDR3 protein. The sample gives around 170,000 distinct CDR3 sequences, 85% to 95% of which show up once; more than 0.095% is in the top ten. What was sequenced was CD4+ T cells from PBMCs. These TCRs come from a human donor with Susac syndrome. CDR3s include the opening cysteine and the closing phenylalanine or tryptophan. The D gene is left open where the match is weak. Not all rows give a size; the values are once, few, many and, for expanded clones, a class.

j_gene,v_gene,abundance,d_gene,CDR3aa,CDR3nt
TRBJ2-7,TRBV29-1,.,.,CSVEHQGDLSYEQYF,TGCAGCGTTGAACATCAGGGTGACCTCTCCTACGAGCAGTACTTC
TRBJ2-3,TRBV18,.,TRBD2,CASSPLAGGETDTQYF,TGTGCCAGCTCACCCCTAGCGGGGGGAGAAACAGATACGCAGTATTTT
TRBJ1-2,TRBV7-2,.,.,CASSSTVQKHYGYTF,TGTGCCAGCAGCTCCACCGTTCAGAAACACTATGGCTACACCTTC
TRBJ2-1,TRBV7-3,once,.,CASSLRRAGAYNEQFF,TGTGCCAGCAGCTTACGTCGGGCAGGAGCCTACAATGAGCAGTTCTTC
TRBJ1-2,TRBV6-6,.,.,CASSSRDTGYTF,TGTGCCAGCAGTTCCCGGGACACTGGCTACACCTTC
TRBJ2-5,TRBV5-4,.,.,CASKRGGSPETQYF,TGTGCCAGCAAGAGGGGTGGTAGTCCGGAGACCCAGTACTTC
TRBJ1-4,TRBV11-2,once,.,CASSQPPGGLFF,TGTGCCAGCAGCCAACCTCCCGGGGGGCTGTTTTTT
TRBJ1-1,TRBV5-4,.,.,CASSSQGLAEAFF,TGTGCCAGCAGCTCCCAGGGGTTGGCTGAAGCTTTCTTT
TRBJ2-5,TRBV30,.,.,CAWSWGTETQYF,TGTGCCTGGAGCTGGGGTACGGAGACCCAGTACTTC
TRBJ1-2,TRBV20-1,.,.,CSANDRLDYGYTF,TGCAGTGCCAACGACAGGCTGGACTATGGCTACACCTTC
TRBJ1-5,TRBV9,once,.,CASSVGGSYQPQHF,TGTGCCAGCAGCGTAGGGGGGAGCTATCAGCCCCAGCATTTT
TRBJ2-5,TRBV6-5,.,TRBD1,CASSYTLQGAGRETQYF,TGTGCCAGCAGTTACACTTTACAGGGGGCCGGACGGGAGACCCAGTACTTC
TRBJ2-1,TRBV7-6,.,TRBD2,CASSPRLIAGGDEQFF,TGTGCCAGCAGCCCCCGTCTGATAGCGGGGGGCGATGAGCAGTTCTTC
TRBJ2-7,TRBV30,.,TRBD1,CAGTGTGGYEQYF,TGTGCCGGCACCGGGACAGGCGGATACGAGCAGTACTTC
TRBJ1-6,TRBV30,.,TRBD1,CAWSVPGTGVGNSPLHF,TGTGCCTGGAGTGTTCCCGGGACAGGGGTCGGTAATTCACCCCTCCACTTT
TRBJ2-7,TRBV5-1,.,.,CASRRKEGSYEQYF,TGCGCCAGCAGAAGGAAGGAGGGCTCCTACGAGCAGTACTTC
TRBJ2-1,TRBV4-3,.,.,CASSQGQPYNEQFF,TGCGCCAGCAGCCAGGGACAACCCTACAATGAGCAGTTCTTC
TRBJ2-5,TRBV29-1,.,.,CSVDVFQETQYF,TGCAGCGTTGATGTGTTTCAAGAGACCCAGTACTTC
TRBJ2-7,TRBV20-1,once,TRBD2,CSASPRTSGRVLYEQYF,TGCAGTGCTAGTCCCCGGACTAGCGGGCGGGTCCTATACGAGCAGTACTTC
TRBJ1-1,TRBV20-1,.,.,CSAVRLEEAFF,TGCAGTGCTGTGCGCTTGGAAGAAGCTTTCTTT
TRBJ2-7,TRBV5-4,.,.,CASSLGTLYEQYF,TGTGCCAGCAGCTTAGGGACACTCTACGAGCAGTACTTC
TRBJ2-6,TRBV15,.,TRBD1,CATSRVGTGSGANVLTF,TGTGCCACCAGCAGAGTAGGGACAGGGTCTGGGGCCAACGTCCTGACTTTC
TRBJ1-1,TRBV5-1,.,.,CASSYNQGSPGSTEAFF,TGCGCCAGCAGCTACAACCAGGGGAGCCCGGGATCGACTGAAGCTTTCTTT
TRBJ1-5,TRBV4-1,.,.,CASSQERDQPQHF,TGCGCCAGCAGCCAAGAAAGAGATCAGCCCCAGCATTTT
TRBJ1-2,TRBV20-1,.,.,CSASLRSGYTF,TGCAGTGCTAGTCTCCGGTCCGGCTACACCTTC
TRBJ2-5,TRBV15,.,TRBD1,CATSRAGTGTEETQYF,TGTGCCACCAGCAGAGCCGGGACAGGGACGGAAGAGACCCAGTACTTC
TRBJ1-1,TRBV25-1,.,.,CASSASTVNTEAFF,TGTGCCAGCAGTGCCTCCACGGTGAACACTGAAGCTTTCTTT
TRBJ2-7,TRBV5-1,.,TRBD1,CASSPADRGREQYF,TGCGCCAGCAGCCCGGCGGACAGGGGGCGAGAGCAGTACTTC
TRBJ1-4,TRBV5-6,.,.,CASSDSGSATNEKLFF,TGTGCCAGCAGCGATTCGGGCTCTGCAACTAATGAAAAACTGTTTTTT
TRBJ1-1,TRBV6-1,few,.,CASTLAGPGAEAFF,TGTGCCAGCACCTTGGCAGGACCGGGCGCTGAAGCTTTCTTT
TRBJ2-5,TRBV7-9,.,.,CASSIVSETQYF,TGTGCCAGCAGCATCGTTTCGGAGACCCAGTACTTC
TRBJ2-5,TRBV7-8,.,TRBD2,CASSLAGGSKTQYF,TGTGCCAGCAGCTTAGCGGGCGGGAGTAAGACCCAGTACTTC
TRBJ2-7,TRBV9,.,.,CASSVEPREGHEQYF,TGTGCCAGCAGCGTAGAGCCCCGGGAAGGCCACGAGCAGTACTTC
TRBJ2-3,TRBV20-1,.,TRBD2,CSADHLAGGRRDTQYF,TGCAGTGCTGACCACCTAGCGGGGGGGCGTCGTGATACGCAGTATTTT
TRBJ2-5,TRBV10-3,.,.,CAISESNSQETQYF,TGTGCCATCAGTGAGTCGAACAGCCAAGAGACCCAGTACTTC
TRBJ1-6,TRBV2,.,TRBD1,CASSDSDRENSPLHF,TGTGCCAGCAGTGACTCGGACAGGGAAAATTCACCCCTCCACTTT
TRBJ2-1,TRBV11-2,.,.,CASRGGYNEQFF,TGTGCCAGCAGGGGAGGTTACAATGAGCAGTTCTTC
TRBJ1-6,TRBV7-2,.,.,CASSLNPSSPLHF,TGTGCCAGCAGCTTGAACCCCAGTTCACCCCTCCACTTT
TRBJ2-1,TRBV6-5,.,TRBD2,CASSYSTSGGGEQFF,TGTGCCAGCAGTTACTCGACTAGCGGGGGGGGTGAGCAGTTCTTC
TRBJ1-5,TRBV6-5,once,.,CASRQTGNQPQHF,TGTGCCAGCAGGCAGACAGGCAATCAGCCCCAGCATTTT